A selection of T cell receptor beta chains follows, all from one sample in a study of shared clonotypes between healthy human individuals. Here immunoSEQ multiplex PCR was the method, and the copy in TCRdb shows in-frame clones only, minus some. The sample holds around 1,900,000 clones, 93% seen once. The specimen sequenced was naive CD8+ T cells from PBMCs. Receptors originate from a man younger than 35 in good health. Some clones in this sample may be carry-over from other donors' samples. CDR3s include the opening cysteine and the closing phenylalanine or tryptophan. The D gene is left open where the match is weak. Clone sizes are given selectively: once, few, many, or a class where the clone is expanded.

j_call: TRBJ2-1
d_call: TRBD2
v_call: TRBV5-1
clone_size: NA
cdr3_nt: TGCGCCAGCAGCTTGGTCGGACTAGCGGGGGTCTACAATGAGCAGTTCTTC
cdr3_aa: CASSLVGLAGVYNEQFF

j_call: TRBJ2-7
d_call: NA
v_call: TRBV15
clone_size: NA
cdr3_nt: TGTGCCACCAGCAGAGTCAAGGAGGGGCCCTACGAGCAGTACTTC
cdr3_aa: CATSRVKEGPYEQYF

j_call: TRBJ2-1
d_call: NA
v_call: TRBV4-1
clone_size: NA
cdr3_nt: TGCGCCAGCAGCCAAGTTGGCGGCGGGGATGAGCAGTTCTTC
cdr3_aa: CASSQVGGGDEQFF

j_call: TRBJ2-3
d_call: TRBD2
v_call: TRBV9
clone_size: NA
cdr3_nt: TGTGCCAGCAGCGTAGGCCCTAGCGGGAGTTTGGCAGATACGCAGTATTTT
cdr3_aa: CASSVGPSGSLADTQYF

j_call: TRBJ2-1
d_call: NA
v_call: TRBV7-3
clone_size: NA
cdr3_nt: TGTGCCAGCAGCTTAAGAGGAGGGAGTGAACACAATGAGCAGTTCTTC
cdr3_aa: CASSLRGGSEHNEQFF

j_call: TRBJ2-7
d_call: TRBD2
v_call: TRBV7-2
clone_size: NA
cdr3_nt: TGTGCCAGCAGCAGTGGCGGGAGGTACGAGCAGTACTTC
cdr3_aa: CASSSGGRYEQYF

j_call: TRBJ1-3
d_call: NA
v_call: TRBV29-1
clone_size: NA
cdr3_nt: TGCAGCGTTGAGGGCGGGTGGGACACCATATATTTT
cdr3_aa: CSVEGGWDTIYF

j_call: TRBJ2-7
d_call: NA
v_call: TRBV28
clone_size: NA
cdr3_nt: TGTGCCAGCAGTACAGGACTCTCCTACGAGCAGTACTTC
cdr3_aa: CASSTGLSYEQYF

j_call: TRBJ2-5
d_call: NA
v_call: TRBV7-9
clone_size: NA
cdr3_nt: TGTGCCAGCAGCTTCAACAGGGACCCAAGGGAGACCCAGTACTTC
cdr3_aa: CASSFNRDPRETQYF

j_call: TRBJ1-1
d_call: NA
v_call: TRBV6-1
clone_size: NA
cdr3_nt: TGTGCCAGCAGTCTACGGTCGGGGCCTAGCACTGAAGCTTTCTTT
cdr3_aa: CASSLRSGPSTEAFF

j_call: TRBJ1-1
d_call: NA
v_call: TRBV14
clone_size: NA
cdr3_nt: TGTGCCAGCAGCCAAGATTGGGGGGCGAGCACTGAAGCTTTCTTT
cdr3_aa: CASSQDWGASTEAFF

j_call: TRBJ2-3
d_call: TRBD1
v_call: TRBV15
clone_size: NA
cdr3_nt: TGTGCCACCAGCAGTACAGGGGGCCTAGGAGATACGCAGTATTTT
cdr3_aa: CATSSTGGLGDTQYF

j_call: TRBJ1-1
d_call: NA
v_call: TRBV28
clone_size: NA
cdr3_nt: TGTGCCAGCAGTTTAGGGCGACAGAGAGGATTCTCGAACACTGAAGCTTTCTTT
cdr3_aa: CASSLGRQRGFSNTEAFF

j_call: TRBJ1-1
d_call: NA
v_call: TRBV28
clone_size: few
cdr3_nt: TGTGCCAGCAGTTTTTTGAACACTGAAGCTTTCTTT
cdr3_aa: CASSFLNTEAFF

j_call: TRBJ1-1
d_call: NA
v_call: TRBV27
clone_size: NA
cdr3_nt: TGTGCCAGCAGTTTTGAAGGGATGAACACTGAAGCTTTCTTT
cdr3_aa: CASSFEGMNTEAFF

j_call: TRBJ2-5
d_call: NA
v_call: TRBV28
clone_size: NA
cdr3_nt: TGTGCCAGCAGTATCCAAGAGACCCAGTACTTC
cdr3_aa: CASSIQETQYF

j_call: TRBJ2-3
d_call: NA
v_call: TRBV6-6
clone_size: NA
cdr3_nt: TGTGCCAGCAGCATTACCGGCGGCACAGATACGCAGTATTTT
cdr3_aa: CASSITGGTDTQYF

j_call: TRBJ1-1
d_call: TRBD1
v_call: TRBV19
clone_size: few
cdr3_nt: TGTGCCAGACGGGACAGGTGGTGTATGAACACTGAAGCTTTCTTT
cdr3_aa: CARRDRWCMNTEAFF

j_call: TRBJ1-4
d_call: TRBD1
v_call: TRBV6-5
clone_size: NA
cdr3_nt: TGTGCCAGCAGCCTCGGGACAGGAGGGGAAAAACTGTTTTTT
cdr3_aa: CASSLGTGGEKLFF

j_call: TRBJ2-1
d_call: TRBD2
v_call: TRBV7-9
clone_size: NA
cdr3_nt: TGTGCCAGCAGCTTTAGCGGGGCCTCCTACAATGAGCAGTTCTTC
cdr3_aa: CASSFSGASYNEQFF

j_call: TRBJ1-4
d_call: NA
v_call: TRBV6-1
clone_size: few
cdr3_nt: TGTGCCAGCAGTGACTTGCGGCAGAGATATGAAAAACTGTTTTTT
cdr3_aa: CASSDLRQRYEKLFF

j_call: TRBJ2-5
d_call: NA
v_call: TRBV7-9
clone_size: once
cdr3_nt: TGTGCCAGCAGCTTAAAGGGAAGGCCCGGAGAGACCCAGTACTTC
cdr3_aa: CASSLKGRPGETQYF

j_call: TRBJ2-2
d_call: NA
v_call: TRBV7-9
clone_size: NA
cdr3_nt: TGTGCCAGCAGCTTTCCGGGCAGCGGGCCCGGGGAGCTGTTTTTT
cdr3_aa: CASSFPGSGPGELFF

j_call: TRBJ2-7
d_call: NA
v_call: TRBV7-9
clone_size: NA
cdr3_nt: TGTGCCAGCAGCTTGGGATGGTCGGGACTGAACTACGAGCAGTACTTC
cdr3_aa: CASSLGWSGLNYEQYF

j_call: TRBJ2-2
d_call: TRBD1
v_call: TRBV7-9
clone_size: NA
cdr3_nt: TGTTTTGGGACAGCTAACACCGGGGAGCTGTTTTTT
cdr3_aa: CFGTANTGELFF

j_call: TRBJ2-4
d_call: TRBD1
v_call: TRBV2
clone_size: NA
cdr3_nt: TGTGCCAGCAGTGAAGCTTGGTTGGGACAGGGCCAGGGAGGAAACATTCAGTACTTC
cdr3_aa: CASSEAWLGQGQGGNIQYF

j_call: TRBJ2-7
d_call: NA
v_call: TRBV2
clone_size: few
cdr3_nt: TGTGCCAGCAGCGCAATGGGGGCCGAGCAGTACTTC
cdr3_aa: CASSAMGAEQYF